Listed below are T cell receptor beta chains from one sample, sequenced in a study of cytomegalovirus exposure and HLA in healthy donors. Sequencing was performed with immunoSEQ multiplex PCR; in TCRdb, only in-frame clones are kept and a portion is missing. The table lists under 100,000 clones, roughly 96% of them singletons. Sequencing was done on a sample of PBMCs. All receptors derive from a woman younger than 35 in good health and CMV-seronegative. Both conserved end residues are part of each CDR3. The order of the fields is J gene, CDR3 length, D gene, clone size, V gene, CDR3 DNA, CDR3 protein. A D gene is named only where the DNA matches it firmly. Not all rows give a size; the values are once, few, many and, for expanded clones, a class.

j_gene: TRBJ2-7; len: 14; d_gene: TRBD2; abundance: -; v_gene: TRBV6-5; CDR3nt: TGTGCCAGCAGCCGTAGCGGGAGCCTCTACGAGCAGTACTTC; CDR3aa: CASSRSGSLYEQYF
j_gene: TRBJ2-1; len: 16; d_gene: TRBD2; abundance: -; v_gene: TRBV16; CDR3nt: TGTGCCAGCAGCCAATCAATAGCGGGCGGTTACAATGAGCAGTTCTTC; CDR3aa: CASSQSIAGGYNEQFF
j_gene: TRBJ1-5; len: 13; d_gene: -; abundance: -; v_gene: TRBV6-6; CDR3nt: TGTGCCAGCAGTTACTCACAGAATCAGCCCCAGCATTTT; CDR3aa: CASSYSQNQPQHF
j_gene: TRBJ1-2; len: 15; d_gene: TRBD1; abundance: -; v_gene: TRBV16; CDR3nt: TGTGCCAGCAGCCAGGGGACAGGACTTTCCTATGGCTACACCTTC; CDR3aa: CASSQGTGLSYGYTF
j_gene: TRBJ2-7; len: 16; d_gene: -; abundance: -; v_gene: TRBV5-4; CDR3nt: TGTGCCAGCAGCCCAAGATCCCGACTGGGTTCGGACGAGCAGTACTTC; CDR3aa: CASSPRSRLGSDEQYF
j_gene: TRBJ2-1; len: 13; d_gene: -; abundance: -; v_gene: TRBV5-8; CDR3nt: TGTGCCAGCAGCTCCGGGACTCCAGTCGAGCAGTTCTTC; CDR3aa: CASSSGTPVEQFF
j_gene: TRBJ1-5; len: 15; d_gene: -; abundance: -; v_gene: TRBV6-1; CDR3nt: TGTGCCAGCAGTGGACAGTTGTATAGCAATCAGCCCCAGCATTTT; CDR3aa: CASSGQLYSNQPQHF
j_gene: TRBJ2-1; len: 16; d_gene: TRBD2; abundance: -; v_gene: TRBV15; CDR3nt: TGTGCCACCAGCAAAAGGACTAGCGGGAGTCTTAATGAGCAGTTCTTC; CDR3aa: CATSKRTSGSLNEQFF
j_gene: TRBJ2-1; len: 14; d_gene: -; abundance: -; v_gene: TRBV11-2; CDR3nt: TGTGCCAGCAGCTTAGATGTAGGGGGAGCTGAGCAGTTCTTC; CDR3aa: CASSLDVGGAEQFF
j_gene: TRBJ1-2; len: 12; d_gene: -; abundance: -; v_gene: TRBV7-2; CDR3nt: TGTGCCAGCAGCTACGCCACGGAGGGCTACACCTTC; CDR3aa: CASSYATEGYTF
j_gene: TRBJ2-2; len: 17; d_gene: -; abundance: -; v_gene: TRBV6-1; CDR3nt: TGTGCCAGCAGTGAGCCGGTTGGGGGGAGGTCCCACGGGGAGCTGTTTTTT; CDR3aa: CASSEPVGGRSHGELFF
j_gene: TRBJ2-7; len: 15; d_gene: TRBD1; abundance: -; v_gene: TRBV5-1; CDR3nt: TGCGCCAGCAGCTACGGGACAGGGCCCTTCTACGAGCAGTACTTC; CDR3aa: CASSYGTGPFYEQYF
j_gene: TRBJ1-2; len: 13; d_gene: -; abundance: -; v_gene: TRBV27; CDR3nt: TGTGCCAGCACAAGCATGGCCTCAGGGGGCTACACCTTC; CDR3aa: CASTSMASGGYTF
j_gene: TRBJ2-1; len: 14; d_gene: TRBD1; abundance: -; v_gene: TRBV19; CDR3nt: TGTGCCAGTAGTATAGATCGGTTAGGGACAGGTCTGTTCTTC; CDR3aa: CASSIDRLGTGLFF
j_gene: TRBJ1-6; len: 14; d_gene: -; abundance: -; v_gene: TRBV14; CDR3nt: TGTGCCAGCAGCCAGGGACTCGGGAATTCACCCCTCCACTTT; CDR3aa: CASSQGLGNSPLHF
j_gene: TRBJ2-1; len: 16; d_gene: TRBD2; abundance: -; v_gene: TRBV2; CDR3nt: TGTGCCAGCAGCGAACGTCTTGCGGGAGGGGACAATGAGCAGTTCTTC; CDR3aa: CASSERLAGGDNEQFF
j_gene: TRBJ2-2; len: 14; d_gene: TRBD1; abundance: -; v_gene: TRBV5-1; CDR3nt: TGCGCCAGCGCCGGGACAGGGTACACCGGGGAGCTGTTTTTT; CDR3aa: CASAGTGYTGELFF
j_gene: TRBJ2-7; len: 15; d_gene: -; abundance: -; v_gene: TRBV18; CDR3nt: TGTGCCAGCTCTATCGGACAGCTCCCTACCTACGAGCAGTACTTC; CDR3aa: CASSIGQLPTYEQYF
j_gene: TRBJ2-7; len: 13; d_gene: -; abundance: -; v_gene: TRBV2; CDR3nt: TGTGCCACTATGGGGGCGGAAAACTACGAGCAGTACTTC; CDR3aa: CATMGAENYEQYF
j_gene: TRBJ2-3; len: 18; d_gene: TRBD2; abundance: -; v_gene: TRBV29-1; CDR3nt: TGCAGCGTTGGGTTCCTGGGCCGGCTAGCGGGGGGCACAGATACGCAGTATTTT; CDR3aa: CSVGFLGRLAGGTDTQYF
j_gene: TRBJ2-7; len: 13; d_gene: -; abundance: -; v_gene: TRBV2; CDR3nt: TGTGCCAGCAGGGTGGAGGGGCCCTACGAGCAGTACTTC; CDR3aa: CASRVEGPYEQYF
j_gene: TRBJ1-6; len: 12; d_gene: -; abundance: -; v_gene: TRBV6-5; CDR3nt: TGTGCCAGCAGCCCCCCAAATTCACCCCTCCACTTT; CDR3aa: CASSPPNSPLHF
j_gene: TRBJ1-1; len: 15; d_gene: -; abundance: -; v_gene: TRBV5-5; CDR3nt: TGTGCCAGCAGCTGGACCGGGACACTGAACACTGAAGCTTTCTTT; CDR3aa: CASSWTGTLNTEAFF
j_gene: TRBJ1-5; len: 15; d_gene: TRBD1; abundance: -; v_gene: TRBV11-2; CDR3nt: TGTGCCAGCAGCTTAGATGGGACAGGGGTTCAGCCCCAGCATTTT; CDR3aa: CASSLDGTGVQPQHF
j_gene: TRBJ2-7; len: 13; d_gene: TRBD2; abundance: -; v_gene: TRBV10-3; CDR3nt: TGTGCCATCGGACTAGCGGCGATCTACGAGCAGTACTTC; CDR3aa: CAIGLAAIYEQYF
j_gene: TRBJ2-1; len: 15; d_gene: -; abundance: -; v_gene: TRBV5-4; CDR3nt: TGTGCCAGCAGCGCACCACCCGGGGCCTACAATGAGCAGTTCTTC; CDR3aa: CASSAPPGAYNEQFF
j_gene: TRBJ2-5; len: 16; d_gene: TRBD2; abundance: -; v_gene: TRBV18; CDR3nt: TGTGCCAGCTCACCAGTTCTAGCGGGAGGAGTAGAGACCCAGTACTTC; CDR3aa: CASSPVLAGGVETQYF
j_gene: TRBJ2-7; len: 14; d_gene: -; abundance: -; v_gene: TRBV19; CDR3nt: TGTGCCAGTAGGCTTGACAGCTCTTCCTACGAGCAGTACTTC; CDR3aa: CASRLDSSSYEQYF
j_gene: TRBJ1-4; len: 15; d_gene: -; abundance: -; v_gene: TRBV5-1; CDR3nt: TGCGCCAGCACCCACGGAGAGCCAACTAATGAAAAACTGTTTTTT; CDR3aa: CASTHGEPTNEKLFF
j_gene: TRBJ2-7; len: 13; d_gene: -; abundance: -; v_gene: TRBV28; CDR3nt: TGTGCCAGCAGGTCCACAGGGAACCACGAGCAGTACTTC; CDR3aa: CASRSTGNHEQYF
j_gene: TRBJ1-1; len: 15; d_gene: -; abundance: -; v_gene: TRBV19; CDR3nt: TGTGCCAGTACTCTCGGTCGAGTCTTGAACACTGAAGCTTTCTTT; CDR3aa: CASTLGRVLNTEAFF
j_gene: TRBJ2-2; len: 15; d_gene: TRBD1; abundance: once; v_gene: TRBV5-4; CDR3nt: TGTGCCAGCAGCCTCCGGGACAGCTACACCGGGGAGCTGTTTTTT; CDR3aa: CASSLRDSYTGELFF
j_gene: TRBJ2-1; len: 16; d_gene: TRBD2; abundance: -; v_gene: TRBV23-1; CDR3nt: TGCGCCAGCAGTCAATCGGGACTAGCGGGAGAGGATGAGCAGTTCTTC; CDR3aa: CASSQSGLAGEDEQFF
j_gene: TRBJ1-5; len: 13; d_gene: -; abundance: -; v_gene: TRBV6-5; CDR3nt: TGTGCCAGCTCCTTACAGCGCAATCAGCCCCAGCATTTT; CDR3aa: CASSLQRNQPQHF
j_gene: TRBJ1-1; len: 15; d_gene: -; abundance: -; v_gene: TRBV9; CDR3nt: TGTGCCAGCAGCGTAGCTATTCAGGGAAGGACTGAAGCTTTCTTT; CDR3aa: CASSVAIQGRTEAFF
j_gene: TRBJ2-7; len: 15; d_gene: TRBD2; abundance: -; v_gene: TRBV28; CDR3nt: TGTGCCAGCAGTCCAGGACTAGCGGGGAACTACGAGCAGTACTTC; CDR3aa: CASSPGLAGNYEQYF
j_gene: TRBJ2-5; len: 15; d_gene: TRBD2; abundance: -; v_gene: TRBV2; CDR3nt: TGTGCCAGCAGCTCTCCACTAGCGGCGATTGAGACCCAGTACTTC; CDR3aa: CASSSPLAAIETQYF
j_gene: TRBJ2-1; len: 20; d_gene: -; abundance: once; v_gene: TRBV7-7; CDR3nt: TGTGCCAGCAGCTTAGCCCTGACAGGCCTCGTTGCGGGAGACAAGAATGAGCAGTTCTTC; CDR3aa: CASSLALTGLVAGDKNEQFF
j_gene: TRBJ2-2; len: 19; d_gene: TRBD2; abundance: -; v_gene: TRBV5-5; CDR3nt: TGTGCCAGCAGCTTGGACCCCCGAAAAACTAGCGTAAACACCGGGGAGCTGTTTTTT; CDR3aa: CASSLDPRKTSVNTGELFF
j_gene: TRBJ1-1; len: 14; d_gene: -; abundance: -; v_gene: TRBV29-1; CDR3nt: TGCAGCGTTGAAGATCTTAGAGGGAACACTGAAGCTTTCTTT; CDR3aa: CSVEDLRGNTEAFF
j_gene: TRBJ2-7; len: 13; d_gene: -; abundance: -; v_gene: TRBV29-1; CDR3nt: TGCAGCGTCCCGCGCGAGGGAACCTACGAGCAGTACTTC; CDR3aa: CSVPREGTYEQYF
j_gene: TRBJ2-7; len: 12; d_gene: -; abundance: once; v_gene: TRBV19; CDR3nt: TGTGCCAGTAGTCCACATTCCTACGAGCAGTACTTC; CDR3aa: CASSPHSYEQYF
j_gene: TRBJ1-6; len: 13; d_gene: TRBD1; abundance: -; v_gene: TRBV29-1; CDR3nt: TGCAGCGTGCGACAGGGATCGGATTCACCCCTCCACTTT; CDR3aa: CSVRQGSDSPLHF
j_gene: TRBJ2-7; len: 16; d_gene: TRBD1; abundance: -; v_gene: TRBV4-1; CDR3nt: TGCGCCAGCAGCGAGGCGGACAGGGGGCCTCTCTACGAGCAGTACTTC; CDR3aa: CASSEADRGPLYEQYF
j_gene: TRBJ1-6; len: 13; d_gene: -; abundance: -; v_gene: TRBV30; CDR3nt: TGTGCCGTGACAGGTCTGGGTAATTCACCCCTCCACTTT; CDR3aa: CAVTGLGNSPLHF
j_gene: TRBJ1-4; len: 14; d_gene: TRBD1; abundance: once; v_gene: TRBV30; CDR3nt: TGTGCCTGGAGTCCGCGGACAGGGGATGAAAAACTGTTTTTT; CDR3aa: CAWSPRTGDEKLFF
j_gene: TRBJ1-3; len: 16; d_gene: -; abundance: -; v_gene: TRBV7-9; CDR3nt: TGTGCCAGCAGCCCTGTGGGTCCGGGGGCTGGAAACACCATATATTTT; CDR3aa: CASSPVGPGAGNTIYF
j_gene: TRBJ1-5; len: 14; d_gene: TRBD1; abundance: -; v_gene: TRBV19; CDR3nt: TGTGCCAGTAGTATGGCAGGGGGCGTTCAGCCCCAGCATTTT; CDR3aa: CASSMAGGVQPQHF
j_gene: TRBJ1-2; len: 13; d_gene: TRBD1; abundance: -; v_gene: TRBV5-4; CDR3nt: TGTGCCAGCAGCTATGGGACAGGGGACCGCTACACCTTC; CDR3aa: CASSYGTGDRYTF
j_gene: TRBJ2-1; len: 18; d_gene: TRBD2; abundance: -; v_gene: TRBV19; CDR3nt: TGTGCCAGTAGTATAGATCTACTAGGGACTAGCGGCTACAATGAGCAGTTCTTC; CDR3aa: CASSIDLLGTSGYNEQFF
j_gene: TRBJ1-5; len: 13; d_gene: -; abundance: -; v_gene: TRBV15; CDR3nt: TGTGCCACCAGCCGGGGGGGCAATCAGCCCCAGCATTTT; CDR3aa: CATSRGGNQPQHF
j_gene: TRBJ2-7; len: 15; d_gene: -; abundance: -; v_gene: TRBV10-3; CDR3nt: TGTGCCATCAGGGCCACGGATGCGGGGCCCTACGAGCAGTACTTC; CDR3aa: CAIRATDAGPYEQYF
j_gene: TRBJ1-1; len: 15; d_gene: -; abundance: -; v_gene: TRBV18; CDR3nt: TGTGCCAGCTCACCACCGGGGGCCTTTTCCACTGAAGCTTTCTTT; CDR3aa: CASSPPGAFSTEAFF
j_gene: TRBJ1-3; len: 13; d_gene: -; abundance: -; v_gene: TRBV18; CDR3nt: TGTGCCAGCTCACCAATGGAGGGTTACACCATATATTTT; CDR3aa: CASSPMEGYTIYF
j_gene: TRBJ2-1; len: 14; d_gene: TRBD2; abundance: -; v_gene: TRBV5-1; CDR3nt: TGCGCCAGCAGTCCTAGCGGGAGCAACAATGAGCAGTTCTTC; CDR3aa: CASSPSGSNNEQFF
j_gene: TRBJ2-1; len: 13; d_gene: -; abundance: -; v_gene: TRBV7-9; CDR3nt: TGTGCCAGCAGCTTAGGACAAAACAATGAGCAGTTCTTC; CDR3aa: CASSLGQNNEQFF
j_gene: TRBJ2-5; len: 13; d_gene: -; abundance: once; v_gene: TRBV27; CDR3nt: TGTGCCAGCAGATGGGGACAACAAGAGACCCAGTACTTC; CDR3aa: CASRWGQQETQYF
j_gene: TRBJ1-6; len: 13; d_gene: -; abundance: -; v_gene: TRBV29-1; CDR3nt: TGCAGCGTCAGACAGGCTCGGAGCTCACCCCTCCACTTT; CDR3aa: CSVRQARSSPLHF
j_gene: TRBJ1-1; len: 10; d_gene: -; abundance: -; v_gene: TRBV2; CDR3nt: TGTGCCAGCAGGACAGCTGAAGCTTTCTTT; CDR3aa: CASRTAEAFF